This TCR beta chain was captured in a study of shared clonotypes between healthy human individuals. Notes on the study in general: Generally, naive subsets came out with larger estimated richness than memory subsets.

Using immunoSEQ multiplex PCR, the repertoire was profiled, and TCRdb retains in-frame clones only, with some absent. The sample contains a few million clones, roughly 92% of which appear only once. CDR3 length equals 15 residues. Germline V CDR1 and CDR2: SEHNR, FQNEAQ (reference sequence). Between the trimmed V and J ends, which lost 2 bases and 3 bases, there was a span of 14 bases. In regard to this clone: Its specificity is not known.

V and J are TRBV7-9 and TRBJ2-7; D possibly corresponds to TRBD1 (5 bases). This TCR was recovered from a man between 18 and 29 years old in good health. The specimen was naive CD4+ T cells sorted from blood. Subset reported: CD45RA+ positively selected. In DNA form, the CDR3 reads TGTGCCAGCAGCTTAATGGGTGGGCAGGGCTACGAGCAGTACTTC. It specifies CASSLMGGQGYEQYF.